These 18 T cell receptor beta chains were all obtained from the same sample, sequenced in a study of identifying expanded T cells in peripheral blood. Profiled with immunoSEQ multiplex PCR; TCRdb holds only in-frame clones, not every one. The sample records 95,000 to 150,000 clones, around 84% being singletons. Sequencing was performed on blood. The receptor source for this set is a person aged 18 to 70 in good health.

The CDR3 loop reads CASSSRDRLRYGYTF. In DNA form, the CDR3 reads TGTGCCAGCAGCTCCCGGGACCGACTTCGCTATGGCTACACCTTC. V and J are TRBV11-2 and TRBJ1-2; tentatively, D is TRBD1 (5 bases). Between the trimmed V and J ends, which lost 4 bases and 4 bases, there was a span of 16 bases. Germline CDR1 reads SGHAT; CDR2 reads FQNNGV. This CDR3 is built from 15 residues.

The chain joins TRBV29-1 to TRBJ1-2; a possible D gene is TRBD1 (5 bases). The ends were cut back, 5 bases at V and 7 bases at J, with 23 bases in the middle. There are 15 residues in the CDR3. Germline V lookup: CDR1 SQVTM, CDR2 ANQGSEA. The CDR3 is CSVQITGQGRGGYTF. CDR3 DNA: TGCAGCGTTCAAATAACCGGCCAGGGACGCGGTGGCTACACCTTC.

This clone was observed a few times. The chain recombines TRBV10-3 with TRBJ2-2; no firm D call. Germline values: CDR1 ENHRY, CDR2 SYGVKD. The CDR3 length is 13 residues. Trimming removed 6 bases at V and 6 bases at J, with 11 bases between. The CDR3, as DNA: TGTGCCATCAGCCCTGTAGGTTCCGGGGAGCTGTTTTTT. This gives the protein CAISPVGSGELFF.

The chain has TRBV6-5 and TRBJ1-2; TRBD1 might be the D (5 bases). The V end was cut by 5 bases, the J end by 5 bases, with 9 bases between. Germline V lookup: CDR1 MNHEY, CDR2 SVGAGI. This CDR3 is built from 12 residues. The CDR3 is CASSGGGYGYTF. Written as DNA, the CDR3 is TGTGCCAGCAGTGGGGGAGGATATGGCTACACCTTC.

This CDR3 is CASSYQGNYGYTF. CDR3 in DNA: TGTGCCAGCAGTTACCAGGGTAACTATGGCTACACCTTC. The chain carries TRBV6-5 and TRBJ1-2; TRBD1 is a possible D gene (5 bases). V shed 2 bases and J shed 1 base, with 5 bases lying between them. The CDR3 covers 13 residues. The germline CDR1 and CDR2 sequences are MNHEY and SVGAGI.

The genes are TRBV6-5 and TRBJ2-7, with D possibly TRBD1 on 5 matching bases. Germline CDR1 is MNHEY and CDR2 is SVGAGI. The CDR3 is 15 amino acids. Deletions cut 4 bases from V and 7 bases from J, with 20 bases between. The CDR3 region has the DNA TGTGCCAGCAGTTCGCCCGTCACCAGGGTCGGGGAGCAGTACTTC. Translating gives CASSSPVTRVGEQYF.

The chain uses TRBV5-6 and TRBJ1-4; 10 nucleotides match TRBD1. V gave up 4 bases and J gave up 8 bases; unmatched junction bases: 8. The germline V gene encodes CDR1 SGHDT and CDR2 YYEEEE. The CDR3 has 15 residues. CDR3 in DNA: TGTGCCAGCAGCCCCGGGACAGGGGTGCGAGAAAAACTGTTTTTT. Its translation: CASSPGTGVREKLFF.

This chain's CDR3 is CASSLTEYRTLNTEAFF. The CDR3 bases are TGTGCCAGCAGCCTCACTGAATATAGGACCTTGAACACTGAAGCTTTCTTT. The chain employs TRBV7-2 and TRBJ1-1; D gene unclear. The CDR3 is 17 residues long. With 5 bases removed from V and 0 bases from J, the gap between germline ends came to 19 bases. The germline V gene encodes CDR1 SGHTA and CDR2 FQGNSA.

To note about this clone: Other DNA sequences from this sample encode an identical CDR3 as well. J is TRBJ2-7 and V is TRBV7-9; D unclear. Trimming removed 1 base at V and 1 base at J, with 5 bases between. This CDR3 spans 13 amino acids. CDR1 is SEHNR, CDR2 FQNEAQ, per germline (reference sequence). The CDR3 DNA reads as TGTGCCAGCAGCTTAGGCCTTTCCTACGAGCAGTACTTC. It codes for CASSLGLSYEQYF.

This sequence joins TRBV28 and TRBJ1-5; TRBD1 agrees at 7 bases. V shed 4 bases, J shed 0 bases, and the junction held 12 bases outside the gene matches. CDR1 and CDR2 (germline): MDHEN, SYDVKM. This CDR3 spans 18 amino acids. The CDR3 DNA sequence: TGTGCCAGCAGTTACTCAAACAGGGGAGGGAGTAGCAATCAGCCCCAGCATTTT. Its protein is CASSYSNRGGSSNQPQHF.

The chain joins TRBV7-2 to TRBJ2-2, with D unresolved. CDR1 is SGHTA, CDR2 FQGNSA, per germline. V dropped 4 bases and J dropped 1 base, with 10 bases sitting between them. CDR3 length: 15 amino acids. The DNA for the CDR3 is TGTGCCAGCAGCTCAAATTCACTGAACACCGGGGAGCTGTTTTTT. Protein: CASSSNSLNTGELFF.

J is TRBJ2-7 and V is TRBV10-3, with D perhaps given as TRBD1 or TRBD2 (5 bases each). The V gene lost 10 bases and the J gene lost 4 bases, with 23 bases spanning the gap. In germline, CDR1 is ENHRY, CDR2 SYGVKD. The CDR3 is 15 amino acids. In DNA, the CDR3 is TGTGCCACCGCGGTGGGACCGAAAAGGCCGTACGAGCAGTACTTC. Its protein product is CATAVGPKRPYEQYF.

This sequence joins TRBV28 and TRBJ1-2; no reliable D call. V shed 3 bases and J shed 2 bases, with 7 bases lying between them. CDR3 length: 13 residues. Germline CDR1 reads MDHEN; CDR2 reads SYDVKM. The CDR3 DNA reads TGTGCCAGCAGTTTGTTGTTAAACTATGGCTACACCTTC. Its translation: CASSLLLNYGYTF.

V gene TRBV5-6 combines with J gene TRBJ2-6; 8 bases are shared with TRBD1. V lost 6 bases and J lost 2; bases outside the gene matches: 13. The length of the CDR3 is 18 residues. From germline, CDR1 is SGHDT and CDR2 YYEEEE. As DNA, the CDR3 is TGTGCCAGCAACATCGAGACAGGGGCCTTCCCTGGGGCCAACGTCCTGACTTTC. It codes for CASNIETGAFPGANVLTF.

The V call is TRBV10-3, the J call TRBJ1-1; D is unresolved. The germline V and J ends were trimmed by 4 bases and 1 base, with 10 bases remaining between them. The CDR3 is made up of 14 amino acids. The V gene's germline CDR1 is ENHRY and CDR2 SYGVKD. The CDR3 reads CAISGEGKNTEAFF. The CDR3 DNA sequence: TGTGCCATCAGTGGGGAGGGAAAGAACACTGAAGCTTTCTTT.

The chain is built from TRBV6-1 and TRBJ1-4; possible D gene TRBD1, 6 bases. V was trimmed by 10 bases and J by 0 bases, leaving 15 bases between them. The germline V gene has CDR1 MNHNS and CDR2 SASEGT. The CDR3 consists of 15 residues. The CDR3 sequence: CATPGHNATNEKLFF. Here the CDR3 DNA reads TGTGCCACCCCGGGACACAATGCAACTAATGAAAAACTGTTTTTT.

The V call is TRBV2, the J call TRBJ1-2, with 7 positions matching TRBD1. Trimming took 0 bases from V and 5 from J; bases not matched to a gene: 6. Germline V gene data show CDR1 as SNHLY and CDR2 as FYNNEI. The CDR3 contains 15 residues. CDR3 sequence: CASSEAGGRGYGYTF. CDR3 bases: TGTGCCAGCAGTGAAGCAGGGGGCAGGGGATATGGCTACACCTTC.

In this sample, this clone turned up a few times. At the DNA level, this CDR3 is encoded by other sequences in the same sample as well. The V gene is TRBV30, the J gene TRBJ1-1; D ambiguous. The CDR3 runs to 13 residues. Germline loops: CDR1 GTSNPN, CDR2 SVGIG (reference sequence). V was cut by 0 bases and J by 1 base, with 6 bases left in between. CDR3 in DNA: TGTGCCTGGAGTGTATTCGGGAACACTGAAGCTTTCTTT. Protein: CAWSVFGNTEAFF.